This T cell receptor (beta chain) was identified during a study of control samples from healthy donors and cancer patients. The V end was cut by 5 bases, the J end by 3 bases, with 16 bases between. The CDR3 contains 15 residues. CDR1 is SNHLY and CDR2 is FYNNEI in the germline V gene. This clone has just one count. The assay was immunoSEQ multiplex PCR, and TCRdb's table has in-frame clones only and misses some. This table holds about 160,000 clones, 85% to 90% found once. This clonotype originated in a man between 25 and 39 years old in good health. The chain joins TRBV2 to TRBJ2-5, with a weak D call TRBD2 (6 bases). Input material: blood. The CDR3 protein is CASSRRGTVKETQYF. CDR3 nucleotides: TGTGCCAGCAGTAGACGGGGGACGGTGAAAGAGACCCAGTACTTC.